This entry lists 32 T cell receptor beta chains sequenced from one sample in a study of blood T cell repertoires in COVID-19. Measured with immunoSEQ multiplex PCR; TCRdb has only the in-frame clones, and not every one. This sample yields around 140,000 clones, of which around 86% are seen a single time; approximately 10% belongs to the top ten. Specimen: peripheral blood. The receptors come from an older woman with COVID-19, enrolled during active disease.

The genes are TRBV7-9 and TRBJ1-5; D is undetermined. The V gene lost 4 bases and the J gene lost 5 bases, with 6 bases spanning the gap. The germline V gene has CDR1 SEHNR and CDR2 FQNEAQ (reference sequence). This CDR3 comprises 12 residues. The CDR3 bases are TGTGCCAGCAGCTGGAGTCATCAGCCCCAGCATTTT. Translation: CASSWSHQPQHF.

CDR3 amino acids: CASSAGQGHEKLFF. In nucleotides, the CDR3 is TGTGCCAGCAGTGCGGGACAGGGGCATGAAAAACTGTTTTTT. V and J are TRBV2 and TRBJ1-4; 10 bases are shared with TRBD1. This CDR3 is built from 14 residues. With V trimmed by 4 bases and J by 6 bases, 2 bases remained unmatched. Germline V lookup: CDR1 SNHLY, CDR2 FYNNEI.

The CDR3 is CASRTQIQPQHF. The CDR3 nucleotides read TGTGCCAGCAGAACCCAGATTCAGCCCCAGCATTTT. The chain is built from TRBV28 and TRBJ1-5; D ambiguous. V lost 6 bases and J lost 6, with 9 bases in between. CDR1 is MDHEN and CDR2 is SYDVKM in the germline V gene. The CDR3 has 12 amino acids.

The gene calls are TRBV11-2 and TRBJ1-2, with TRBD1 identical over 7 bases. The V and J ends lost 5 bases and 6 bases, in that order; junction bases with no gene match: 9. CDR1 is SGHAT and CDR2 is FQNNGV in the germline V gene. The CDR3 loop spans 14 amino acids. CDR3 residues: CASSLRGRFDGYTF. The CDR3 DNA reads TGTGCCAGCAGCCTAAGGGGGCGCTTTGATGGCTACACCTTC.

V usage is TRBV18 and J usage is TRBJ2-3; weak D call: TRBD1 (6 bases). The CDR3 consists of 15 residues. The germline V gene has CDR1 KGHSH and CDR2 LQKENI. Trimming cost V 5 bases and J 2 bases, with 14 bases left between them. This CDR3 is CASSSGQPSTDTQYF. CDR3 DNA sequence: TGTGCCAGCTCATCAGGACAGCCCTCCACAGATACGCAGTATTTT.

This rearrangement joins TRBV5-1 to TRBJ1-5; TRBD1 matches at 7 bases. This CDR3 contains 15 residues. The V gene end was trimmed by 5 bases and the J gene end by 0 bases; junction bases not matched to a gene: 5. The germline gives CDR1 SGHRS, CDR2 YFSETQ. For the CDR3, the DNA is TGCGCCAGCAGGGGGGACAGTAATAGCAATCAGCCCCAGCATTTT. Translation gives CASRGDSNSNQPQHF.

This clone was counted only a few times. CDR3 coding DNA: TGCGCCAGCAGCTTGACAGGGGAATATAATTCACCCCTCCACTTT. Its translation: CASSLTGEYNSPLHF. This sequence joins TRBV5-1 and TRBJ1-6, with 7 positions matching TRBD1. The V segment lost 1 base and the J segment 4 bases; nucleotides outside the gene matches: 2. The germline V gene encodes CDR1 SGHRS and CDR2 YFSETQ. CDR3 length: 15 residues.

For the CDR3, the DNA is TGTGCCAGCAGTTCACGAGGGAAGGGCAATCAGCCCCAGCATTTT. It encodes CASSSRGKGNQPQHF. The chain carries TRBV6-5 and TRBJ1-5; no clear D. Germline V gene data show CDR1 as MNHEY and CDR2 as SVGAGI. The CDR3 length is 15 residues. The germline V and J ends were trimmed by 4 bases and 2 bases, with 12 bases remaining between them.

The V call is TRBV3-1 (or the pseudogene TRBV3-2), the J call TRBJ1-1, with 7 bases aligning to TRBD1. Germline trimming cut 0 bases from V and 7 bases from J; bases unmatched to any gene: 2. CDR1 is LGHDT and CDR2 is YNNKEL in the germline V gene (reference sequence). CDR3 length: 13 residues. CDR3 residues: CASSQDAGGEAFF. CDR3 coding DNA: TGTGCCAGCAGCCAAGACGCAGGGGGTGAAGCTTTCTTT.

The chain combines TRBV7-2 with TRBJ2-1; TRBD2 agrees at 14 bases. Germline CDR1 reads SGHTA; CDR2 reads FQGNSA. J lost 0 bases, V lost 1 base, and 2 bases had no gene match. This CDR3 is 18 amino acids long. CDR3 bases: TGTGCCAGCAGCTTAGGACTAGCGGGGGGGCCCTCCTACAATGAGCAGTTCTTC. Translation: CASSLGLAGGPSYNEQFF.

The chain combines TRBV5-5 with TRBJ1-5, with D maybe TRBD1 (5 bases). V was pared by 4 bases and J by 0 bases, with 17 bases between. CDR3 length: 17 residues. Per germline, CDR1 SGHKS and CDR2 YYEKEE (reference sequence). The CDR3 DNA reads as TGTGCCAGCAGCCCTTTTTGGGGCGGCTATAGCAATCAGCCCCAGCATTTT. Protein: CASSPFWGGYSNQPQHF.

The chain employs TRBV11-3 and TRBJ2-1, with 9 bases matching TRBD2. J gave up 4 bases and V 5 bases, and 3 bases lay outside the gene matches. The CDR3 contains 14 residues. In germline, CDR1 is SGHNT, CDR2 YENEEA. Written as DNA, the CDR3 is TGTGCCAGCAGCGAAAGCGGGGGGTACAATGAGCAGTTCTTC. Translation: CASSESGGYNEQFF.

The V and J genes are TRBV6-5 and TRBJ1-6; D not certain. V lost 10 bases and J 2 bases, leaving 12 bases between the germline ends. The germline V gene has CDR1 MNHEY and CDR2 SVGAGI. The CDR3 is 14 amino acids. CDR3 sequence reads: CATGPGTYNSPLHF. The CDR3, as DNA: TGTGCCACCGGGCCGGGAACCTATAATTCACCCCTCCACTTT.

V and J are TRBV10-3 and TRBJ2-1; a weak D match, TRBD2 (6 bases). V was clipped by 7 bases and J by 0 bases, with 16 bases between them. Per the germline V gene, CDR1 is ENHRY and CDR2 is SYGVKD. The CDR3 spans 16 residues. CDR3 protein: CAITTGLLSSYNEQFF. The DNA of the CDR3 is TGTGCCATCACTACCGGACTACTTAGCTCCTACAATGAGCAGTTCTTC.

The CDR3 spells CASSPPGYSSYEQYF. As DNA, the CDR3 is TGTGCCAGCAGTCCCCCAGGCTACAGCTCCTACGAGCAGTACTTC. The V and J genes are TRBV28 and TRBJ2-7; no reliable D call. Germline CDR1 MDHEN, CDR2 SYDVKM. V was pared by 5 bases and J by 0 bases, with 14 bases between. The CDR3 consists of 15 residues.

This chain links TRBV5-1 with TRBJ1-1, with D possibly TRBD1 on 5 matching bases. Between the trimmed V and J ends, which lost 2 bases and 0 bases, there was a span of 8 bases. The germline gives CDR1 SGHRS, CDR2 YFSETQ. CDR3 length: 14 residues. The CDR3 loop reads CASSFQGLNTEAFF. The CDR3 nucleotides read TGCGCCAGCAGCTTCCAGGGTCTGAACACTGAAGCTTTCTTT.

The chain has TRBV6-1 and TRBJ2-1; 8 bases are shared with TRBD2. In germline, CDR1 is MNHNS, CDR2 SASEGT. The CDR3 spans 16 residues. V trimming: 3 bases; J trimming: 7 bases; junction bases outside the gene matches: 11. CDR3 amino acids: CASSDHRGGLSNEQFF. The CDR3 bases are TGTGCCAGCAGTGATCATCGGGGGGGTCTCTCGAATGAGCAGTTCTTC.

This chain uses TRBV30 with TRBJ1-6; TRBD1 matches at 9 bases. The CDR3 has 14 residues. J was trimmed by 9 bases and V by 4 bases; bases with no gene match: 7. Germline loops: CDR1 GTSNPN, CDR2 SVGIG (reference sequence). In DNA form, the CDR3 reads TGTGCCTGGACAGGGACAGGGAGGGGTTCACCCCTCCACTTT. Translating it yields CAWTGTGRGSPLHF.

V gene TRBV4-1 combines with J gene TRBJ1-5; D is possibly TRBD1 (5 bases). Germline lookup yields CDR1 MGHRA and CDR2 YSYEKL. CDR3 length equals 15 residues. V was clipped by 4 bases and J by 3 bases, with 13 bases between them. This CDR3 reads CASSRSGLDNQPQHF. The CDR3 DNA is TGCGCCAGCAGCCGGTCAGGGTTGGACAATCAGCCCCAGCATTTT.

The chain carries TRBV28 and TRBJ1-5, with 12 bases that match TRBD1. Looked up from germline, CDR1 is MDHEN and CDR2 is SYDVKM. The CDR3 has 16 residues. Germline trimming cut 5 bases from V and 4 bases from J; bases unmatched to any gene: 6. The CDR3 DNA follows: TGTGCCAGCAGTCCTGGGACAGGGGGCCTAAATCAGCCCCAGCATTTT. Translating it yields CASSPGTGGLNQPQHF.

V usage is TRBV19 and J usage is TRBJ1-2; TRBD1 is a possible D gene (5 bases). The CDR3 has 14 residues. CDR1 is LNHDA, CDR2 SQIVND, per germline (reference sequence). Trimming shortened V by 6 bases and J by 2 bases, and 13 bases separated the two germline ends. CDR3: CASRSQGWNYGYTF. The DNA of the CDR3 is TGTGCCAGTAGGTCCCAGGGTTGGAACTATGGCTACACCTTC.

A few counts support this clone. The V and J genes are TRBV28 and TRBJ1-2; possibly TRBD1 for D (5 bases). Germline V CDR1 and CDR2: MDHEN, SYDVKM. This CDR3 contains 18 residues. Between the trimmed V and J ends, which lost 6 bases and 4 bases, there was a span of 27 bases. CDR3 sequence reads: CASRLSSGPLSGSYGYTF. Here the CDR3 DNA reads TGTGCCAGCAGATTGTCCTCGGGACCGCTCTCCGGGAGCTATGGCTACACCTTC.

The chain carries TRBV6-5 and TRBJ1-5, with 10 nucleotides matching TRBD1. The germline V gene encodes CDR1 MNHEY and CDR2 SVGAGI. The CDR3 is made up of 15 amino acids. J lost 1 base, V lost 9 bases, and 6 bases had no gene match. Here the CDR3 DNA reads TGTGCCAGTAGGACAGGGGGGGGAAGCAATCAGCCCCAGCATTTT. Residues: CASRTGGGSNQPQHF.

The chain employs TRBV3-1 (or the pseudogene TRBV3-2) and TRBJ1-5; 8 positions match TRBD1. The CDR3 runs to 14 residues. The V and J ends lost 1 base and 7 bases, in that order; junction bases with no gene match: 3. Germline loops: CDR1 LGHDT, CDR2 YNNKEL (reference sequence). CDR3 protein: CASSQVTGGQPQHF. The CDR3 DNA sequence: TGTGCCAGCAGCCAAGTAACAGGGGGGCAGCCCCAGCATTTT.

This chain connects TRBV30 to TRBJ1-6, with D unclear. CDR3 length equals 13 residues. From germline, CDR1 is GTSNPN and CDR2 SVGIG (reference sequence). Trimming cost V 4 bases and J 0 bases, with 4 bases left between them. In DNA, the CDR3 is TGTGCCTGGACGAGCTCCTATAATTCACCCCTCCACTTT. This translates into CAWTSSYNSPLHF.

The rearrangement joins TRBV6-5 to TRBJ2-7; TRBD1 is a possible D gene (5 bases). V dropped 10 bases and J dropped 7 bases, with 26 bases sitting between them. Germline V gene lookup returns CDR1 MNHEY and CDR2 SVGAGI. The CDR3 runs 15 residues. CDR3 nucleotides: TGTGCCACCATGCCGGTGGACATGGATTTGGGAGAGCAGTACTTC. This encodes CATMPVDMDLGEQYF.

The chain is built from TRBV12-5 and TRBJ2-2; 7 bases agree with TRBD1. This CDR3 contains 16 residues. Germline assignment: CDR1 LGHNT and CDR2 FRNRAP. The junction had 8 bases not matched to a gene; V was cut back by 0 bases and J by 7 bases. Here the CDR3 DNA reads TGTGCTAGTGGTTTGGTCCTACCAACAGGGGTCGGGGAGCTGTTTTTT. Translation: CASGLVLPTGVGELFF.

The chain couples TRBV15 to TRBJ2-1; D perhaps matches TRBD1 (5 bases). This CDR3 comprises 16 residues. Trimming removed 0 bases at V and 1 base at J, with 10 bases between. Per the germline V gene, CDR1 is LNHNV and CDR2 is YYDKDF (reference sequence). The CDR3 DNA follows: TGTGCCACCAGCAGAGATGGGGCGGCTTCCTACAATGAGCAGTTCTTC. As protein: CATSRDGAASYNEQFF.

This sequence joins TRBV28 and TRBJ2-7, with TRBD1 matching over 9 bases. Unmatched junction bases numbered 13, after V lost 7 bases and J lost 6 bases. Looked up from germline, CDR1 is MDHEN and CDR2 is SYDVKM. CDR3 length equals 15 residues. CDR3 residues: CASKLRDRVSGEQYF. DNA for the CDR3: TGTGCCAGCAAACTCCGGGACAGGGTATCCGGCGAGCAGTACTTC. Full variable domain (missing parts from reference TRBV28 and TRBJ2-7): DVKVTQSSRYLVKRTGEKVFLECVQDMDHENMFWYRQDPGLGLRLIYFSYDVKMKEKGDIPEGYSVSREKKERFSLILESASTNQTSMYLCASKLRDRVSGEQYFGPGTRLTVT.

The chain joins TRBV4-2 to TRBJ1-2, with D tentatively TRBD1 (6 bases). In germline, CDR1 is LGHNA, CDR2 YNFKEQ. V was shortened by 1 base and J by 2 bases, with 17 bases between the two germline ends. The CDR3 loop spans 17 amino acids. CDR3 in amino acids: CASSQGFWDNGNYGYTF. The CDR3 DNA is TGTGCCAGCAGCCAAGGATTTTGGGACAATGGGAACTATGGCTACACCTTC.

CDR3 region: CASSYSTTSGPDTQYF. The CDR3 DNA reads TGTGCCAGCAGTTACTCGACGACTAGCGGGCCGGATACGCAGTATTTT. The chain combines TRBV6-5 with TRBJ2-3, with 10 bases matching TRBD2. V dropped 0 bases and J dropped 6; count of bases not matched to a gene: 6. The CDR3 is 16 amino acids. Germline CDR1 is MNHEY and CDR2 is SVGAGI.

The V and J genes are TRBV28 and TRBJ1-2, with D perhaps TRBD1 (6 bases). Trimming left V 5 bases short and J 4 bases short, with 14 bases between. This CDR3 contains 14 residues. The V gene's germline CDR1 is MDHEN and CDR2 SYDVKM. DNA for the CDR3: TGTGCCAGCAGTCCCCGGGACATCTTCTATGGCTACACCTTC. Translated, it gives CASSPRDIFYGYTF.